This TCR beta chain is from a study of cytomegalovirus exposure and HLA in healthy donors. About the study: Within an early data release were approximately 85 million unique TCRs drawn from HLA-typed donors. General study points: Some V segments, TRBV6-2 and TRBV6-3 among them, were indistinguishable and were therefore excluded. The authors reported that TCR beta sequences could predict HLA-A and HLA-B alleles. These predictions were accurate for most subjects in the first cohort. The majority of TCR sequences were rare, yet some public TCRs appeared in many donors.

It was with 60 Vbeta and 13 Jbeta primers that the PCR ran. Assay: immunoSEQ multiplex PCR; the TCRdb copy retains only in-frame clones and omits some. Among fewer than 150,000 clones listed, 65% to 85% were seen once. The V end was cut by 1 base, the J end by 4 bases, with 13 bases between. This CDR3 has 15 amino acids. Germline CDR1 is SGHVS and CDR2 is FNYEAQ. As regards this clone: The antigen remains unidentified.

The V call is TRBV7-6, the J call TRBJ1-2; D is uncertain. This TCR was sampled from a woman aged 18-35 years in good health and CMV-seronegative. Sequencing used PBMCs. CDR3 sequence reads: CASSLVSSGLYGYTF. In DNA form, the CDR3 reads TGTGCCAGCAGCTTAGTCAGCTCCGGACTCTATGGCTACACCTTC.